This T cell receptor (beta chain) is from a study of blood T cell repertoires in COVID-19. The V gene end was trimmed by 3 bases and the J gene end by 5 bases; junction bases not matched to a gene: 4. From germline, CDR1 is SGHDT and CDR2 YYEEEE. CDR3 length: 13 amino acids. The assay was immunoSEQ multiplex PCR, and TCRdb's table has in-frame clones only and misses some. The sample holds hundreds of thousands of clones, approximately 80% seen once. The sequence derives from a woman aged 40 to 55 with acute COVID-19. The sample was PBMCs or T cells enriched from blood (not recorded which). The chain employs TRBV5-6 and TRBJ2-5, with 7 positions matching TRBD2. CDR3 sequence reads: CASSYGRLETQYF. CDR3 nucleotides: TGTGCCAGCAGCTACGGGAGGTTGGAGACCCAGTACTTC.